The 4 T cell receptor beta chains given below trace back to one sample, sequenced in a study of cytomegalovirus exposure and HLA in healthy donors. The PCR made use of 60 Vbeta and 13 Jbeta primers. Generated by immunoSEQ multiplex PCR, the TCRdb table keeps only in-frame clones and is missing some. This sample has fewer than 60,000 clones, with less than 70% found just once. The specimen was PBMCs. These receptor sequences come from a human donor in good health.

This clone was seen more than once but under ten times. J is TRBJ2-7 and V is TRBV7-9; 11 nucleotides align to TRBD1. The CDR3 is 16 amino acids. With 5 bases clipped from V and 6 bases from J, the junction kept 12 bases outside the gene matches. Germline V gene sequence: CDR1 SEHNR, CDR2 FQNEAQ (reference sequence). CDR3 in DNA: TGTGCCAGCAGCGCTAAAAGTTGGACAGGGGGCTCCGAGCAGTACTTC. Its translation: CASSAKSWTGGSEQYF.

This chain joins TRBV5-1 and TRBJ2-6; the match to TRBD2 covers 7 bases. After removal of 4 bases from V and 0 bases from J, the junction contained 10 bases not matched to a gene. Germline lookup yields CDR1 SGHRS and CDR2 YFSETQ. This CDR3 is 18 amino acids long. The chain's CDR3 is CASSLAGTTVSGANVLTF. The CDR3 nucleotides are TGCGCCAGCAGCCTTGCCGGGACTACCGTCTCTGGGGCCAACGTCCTGACTTTC. Together with reference TRBV5-1 and TRBJ2-6, the CDR3 gives the full variable domain: KAGVTQTPRYLIKTRGQQVTLSCSPISGHRSVSWYQQTPGQGLQFLFEYFSETQRNKGNFPGRFSGRQFSNSRSEMNVSTLELGDSALYLCASSLAGTTVSGANVLTFGAGSRLTVL.

V and J are TRBV4-1 and TRBJ2-1; weak D call: TRBD1 (6 bases). V shed 5 bases and J shed 4 bases, with 15 bases lying between them. The CDR3 totals 15 residues. Germline V lookup: CDR1 MGHRA, CDR2 YSYEKL. Here the CDR3 DNA reads TGCGCCAGCAGCGCCCGGGACAAGATGTACAATGAGCAGTTCTTC. Amino acids: CASSARDKMYNEQFF.

The chain joins TRBV7-9 to TRBJ2-5; D unclear. Germline loops: CDR1 SEHNR, CDR2 FQNEAQ (reference sequence). With 3 bases removed from V and 5 bases from J, the gap between germline ends came to 10 bases. The length of the CDR3 is 13 residues. The CDR3, as DNA: TGTGCCAGCAGCTTTCTCGCCCAGGAGACCCAGTACTTC. Protein: CASSFLAQETQYF. The full variable domain, in which reference TRBV7-9 and TRBJ2-5 provide the parts outside the CDR3, is DTGVSQNPRHKITKRGQNVTFRCDPISEHNRLYWYRQTLGQGPEFLTYFQNEAQLEKSRLLSDRFSAERPKGSFSTLEIQRTEQGDSAMYLCASSFLAQETQYFGPGTRLLVL.